A single sample is the source of the 5 T cell receptor beta chains below, sequenced in a study of blood T cells in healthy people across ages. A second PCR of roughly 7 to 11 cycles used a sample-barcoded 5' primer and a J-beta primer mix. MiXCR was run by TCRdb on the 5' RACE reads, yielding one entry per CDR3 protein. Among fewer than 900,000 distinct CDR3 sequences listed, 45% to 50% were seen once. The sample consisted of blood. All receptors come from a woman aged 55 to 70 in good health.

A word on this clonotype: A much larger clone differs from this one at a single base, so this may be a read error. The CDR3 loop reads CASSFMLAGELFF. For the CDR3, the DNA is TGTGCCAGCAGTTTTATGCTAGCCGGGGAGCTGTTTTTT. The chain is built from TRBV27 and TRBJ2-2; the D is unclear. There are 13 residues in the CDR3. Trimming cost V 3 bases and J 6 bases, with 8 bases left between them. The germline gives CDR1 MNHEY, CDR2 SMNVEV (reference sequence).

To note about this clonotype: Relative to the germline gene, one junction end is altered; a read error may explain this. The V and J genes are TRBV29-1 and TRBJ2-7; 8 bases match TRBD1. This CDR3 is built from 14 residues. CDR1 SQVTM and CDR2 ANQGSEA come from the germline V gene. The CDR3 reads CSARTGWYSYDQYF. CDR3 DNA: TGCAGCGCTCGGACAGGGTGGTATTCCTACGATCAGTACTTC.

V is TRBV6-5 and J is TRBJ2-5, with D tentatively TRBD2 (5 bases). Germline-derived CDR1 and CDR2 are MNHEY and SVGAGI. CDR3 length: 14 residues. V was trimmed by 2 bases and J by 0 bases, leaving 7 bases between them. In nucleotides, the CDR3 is TGTGCCAGCAGTTACGGCGGGTACCAAGAGACCCAGTACTTC. Translating it yields CASSYGGYQETQYF.

The genes are TRBV5-1 and TRBJ2-3; TRBD1 matches 9 bases. CDR3 length: 15 residues. Germline CDR1 reads SGHRS; CDR2 reads YFSETQ. J lost 5 bases, V lost 3 bases, and 7 bases had no gene match. The CDR3 reads CASSSGTGSGDTQYF. CDR3 in DNA: TGCGCCAGCAGCTCGGGGACAGGGAGCGGAGATACGCAGTATTTT.

In this sample, this clonotype turned up a few times. This sequence joins TRBV12-3 or TRBV12-4 and TRBJ1-4, with 10 positions matching TRBD1. The J segment lost 1 base and the V segment lost 6 bases, leaving 5 bases of the junction unmatched. This CDR3 contains 16 residues. The CDR3 here is CASRPGQGVTNEKLFF. CDR3 nucleotides: TGTGCCAGCAGACCCGGACAGGGGGTAACTAATGAAAAACTGTTTTTT.